Described below is a single T cell receptor beta chain sequence and its context. Its antigen is unidentified. The CDR3 is 15 residues long. Germline V gene data show CDR1 as SGHAT and CDR2 as FQNNGV. Trimming removed 3 bases from V and 2 bases from J; junction bases left unmatched: 7. This entry is derived from a study of liver allograft versus peripheral blood T cells. Study-level information: Transplanted-liver and recipient peripheral blood T cell receptor repertoires were compared.

MiXCR, run by TCRdb on the reads, gives a single entry per CDR3 protein. The table shows some 15,000 distinct CDR3 sequences, with around 23% occurring only once. Study results and limitations: The authors reported that T cell receptor repertoires inside liver allografts differed from those in peripheral blood.

This chain links TRBV11-2 with TRBJ2-7, with 7 bases aligning to TRBD1. This clonotype was obtained from a human patient who had a liver transplant. Some T cells may be transferred from the graft donor. The CDR3 loop reads CASSLTGTDPYEQYF. The CDR3 nucleotides read TGTGCCAGCAGCTTGACCGGGACAGACCCCTACGAGCAGTACTTC. Together with reference TRBV11-2 and TRBJ2-7, the CDR3 gives the full variable domain: EAGVAQSPRYKIIEKRQSVAFWCNPISGHATLYWYQQILGQGPKLLIQFQNNGVVDDSQLPKDRFSAERLKGVDSTLKIQPAKLEDSAVYLCASSLTGTDPYEQYFGPGTRLTVT.